The following is a T cell receptor beta chain sequence with its context. This clone occurred once. The target of this receptor is not known. No per-base quality is available; no much larger clone lies one base away. Library prep was done by the immunoSEQ multiplex PCR assay. The paper's data handling went like this. A statistical classification framework was developed to diagnose cytomegalovirus status using the catalog of TCR beta chain sequences. Imported from immuneACCESS, the table was reduced by TCRdb to in-frame sequences with V and J called. These copies leave out some clones; in studies compared against another copy, an unresolved V gene accounts for under half, and the cause of the remainder is not known. The DNA gave D and trimming, while V, J and clone size come from that table. In this sample the table shows 110,000 to 150,000 clones, 89% of which occur a single time. In total, the top ten clones hold over 9% of the sample.

The donors belonged to the validation cohort of approximately 130 subjects, which was separate from the approximately 700-subject first cohort. This specimen comes from a study of cytomegalovirus exposure and HLA in healthy donors (dated by TCRdb to 2016 to 2017). In the study overall: According to a later analysis, the approximately 130 validation repertoires were produced on the same platform as the approximately 690 repertoires of the first cohort. The study aimed to test whether signatures of past pathogen exposure could be identified by cataloging public T cell receptors. Along with the roughly 700-subject first cohort, a separate validation cohort of about 110 different subjects was used. High-throughput TCR immunosequencing, statistical association of individual TCRs with disease status, and machine learning were combined to predict cytomegalovirus infection status.

Summary of the overall study and its limitations: The study listed 150 to 200 TCR beta chains as associated with cytomegalovirus. A later analysis had no HLA typing for the validation cohort, so co-occurrence there was scored across all 120 or so repertoires. According to the authors, the approach could potentially be generalized to other disease states and immunological phenotypes. Most TCR sequences were observed very rarely across donors, whereas some public TCRs were present in many individuals. In a later analysis, TCRs clustered in the first cohort were found to also tend to co-occur in the 130 or so validation repertoires, with 90% to 95% of cluster scores above 0. The classifier was reported to diagnose cytomegalovirus status with high specificity and sensitivity in both the original cohort and the validation cohort. In vitro tests confirmed that a few of the cytomegalovirus-associated TCR beta chains recognize cytomegalovirus antigens.

V has 5 bases trimmed and J has 6 bases trimmed; junction bases matching no gene number 9. Looking up the germline V gene (reference sequence) yields CDR1 SEHNR and CDR2 FQNEAQ. The CDR3 has 15 amino acids, counting the end cysteine and phenylalanine. Just CDR3 DNA is preserved here, 45 bases in frame from base 1. This sequence uses TRBV7-9 and TRBJ2-1; 8 junctional bases match TRBD1. This TCR derives from a woman aged 18 to 35 in good health and CMV-seropositive. Sequenced sample: PBMCs. In nucleotide form, the sequence is TGTGCCAGCAGCCCGCGACAGGGGAGTGTCAATGAGCAGTTCTTC. It translates as CASSPRQGSVNEQFF.